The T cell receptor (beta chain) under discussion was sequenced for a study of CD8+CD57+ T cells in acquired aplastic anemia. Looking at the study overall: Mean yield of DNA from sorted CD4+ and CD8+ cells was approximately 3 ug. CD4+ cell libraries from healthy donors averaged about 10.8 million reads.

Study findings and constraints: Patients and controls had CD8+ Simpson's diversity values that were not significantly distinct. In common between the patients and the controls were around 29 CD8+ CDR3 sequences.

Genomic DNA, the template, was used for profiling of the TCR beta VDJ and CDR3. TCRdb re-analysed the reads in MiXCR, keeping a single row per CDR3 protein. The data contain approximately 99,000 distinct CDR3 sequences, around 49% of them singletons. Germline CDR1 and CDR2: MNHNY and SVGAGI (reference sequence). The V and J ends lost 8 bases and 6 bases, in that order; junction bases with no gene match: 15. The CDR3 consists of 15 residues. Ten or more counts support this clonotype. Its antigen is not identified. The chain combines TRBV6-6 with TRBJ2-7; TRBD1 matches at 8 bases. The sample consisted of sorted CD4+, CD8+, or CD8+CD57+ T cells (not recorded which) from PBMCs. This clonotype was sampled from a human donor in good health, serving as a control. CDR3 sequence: CASYFRGRGQGEQYF. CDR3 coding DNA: TGTGCCAGCTATTTCCGCGGCAGGGGGCAGGGCGAGCAGTACTTC.